The T cell receptor (beta chain) under discussion was sequenced for a study of blood T cell repertoires in COVID-19. The authors' processing: Amplified reference gene primers provided the basis for estimating nucleated cell counts. The method was immunoSEQ multiplex PCR; TCRdb's version includes in-frame clones alone and lacks a portion of them. That table is the source of V, J and clone size, and D and trimming were worked out from the DNA. The repertoire holds 120,000 or so clones, with about 83% as singletons. This receptor was taken from a man in his 60s with acute or convalescent COVID-19. The sample consisted of peripheral blood.

The CDR3 coding sequence is TGTGCCAGCAGCTCCGGGTTTAAAGGAGAAAAACTGTTTTTT. Its protein product is CASSSGFKGEKLFF. The rearrangement uses TRBV7-2 and TRBJ1-4; no definite D call. The CDR3 has 14 amino acids. CDR1 and CDR2 (germline): SGHTA, FQGNSA. Trimming stripped 4 bases from V and 8 bases from J, with 14 bases between.